This T cell receptor (beta chain) was recorded in a study of early T cells in non-severe SARS-CoV-2 infection. Study context: Alpha and beta chains were unpaired, from unsorted whole-blood bulk RNA.

The V and J ends lost 6 bases and 4 bases, in that order; junction bases with no gene match: 5. The V gene's germline CDR1 is DFQATT and CDR2 SNEGSKA (reference sequence). The CDR3 contains 14 residues. A few counts support this clonotype. One entry per CDR3 protein, called by TCRdb with MiXCR from the 5' RACE reads. The sample comprises about 39,000 distinct CDR3 sequences, over 4% of which are singletons, and approximately 4.8% rests with the top ten. The rearrangement uses TRBV20-1 and TRBJ2-1; the match to TRBD2 covers 11 bases. The material sequenced was whole blood. The sequence derives from an adult who was a healthcare worker with PCR-confirmed SARS-CoV-2 infection or an uninfected control (not recorded which). This CDR3 is CSAPGLAAYNEQFF. The CDR3 bases are TGCAGTGCCCCGGGACTAGCGGCTTACAATGAGCAGTTCTTC.